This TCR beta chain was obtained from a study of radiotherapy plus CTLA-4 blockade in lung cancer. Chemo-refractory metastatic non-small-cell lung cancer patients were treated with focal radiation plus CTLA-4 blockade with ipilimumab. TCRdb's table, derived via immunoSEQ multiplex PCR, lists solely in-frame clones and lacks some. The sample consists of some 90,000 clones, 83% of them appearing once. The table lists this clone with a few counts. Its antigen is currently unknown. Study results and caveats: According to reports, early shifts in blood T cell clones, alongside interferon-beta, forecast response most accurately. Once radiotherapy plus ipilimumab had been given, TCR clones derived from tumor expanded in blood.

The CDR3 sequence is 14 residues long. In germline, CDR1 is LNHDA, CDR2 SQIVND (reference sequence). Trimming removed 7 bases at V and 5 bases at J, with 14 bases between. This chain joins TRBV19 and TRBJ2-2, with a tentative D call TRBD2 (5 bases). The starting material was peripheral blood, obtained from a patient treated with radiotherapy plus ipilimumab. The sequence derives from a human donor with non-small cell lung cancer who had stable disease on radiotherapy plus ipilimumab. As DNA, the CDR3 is TGTGCCAGTACCCCGGGTAGCGATACCGGGGAGCTGTTTTTT. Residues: CASTPGSDTGELFF.